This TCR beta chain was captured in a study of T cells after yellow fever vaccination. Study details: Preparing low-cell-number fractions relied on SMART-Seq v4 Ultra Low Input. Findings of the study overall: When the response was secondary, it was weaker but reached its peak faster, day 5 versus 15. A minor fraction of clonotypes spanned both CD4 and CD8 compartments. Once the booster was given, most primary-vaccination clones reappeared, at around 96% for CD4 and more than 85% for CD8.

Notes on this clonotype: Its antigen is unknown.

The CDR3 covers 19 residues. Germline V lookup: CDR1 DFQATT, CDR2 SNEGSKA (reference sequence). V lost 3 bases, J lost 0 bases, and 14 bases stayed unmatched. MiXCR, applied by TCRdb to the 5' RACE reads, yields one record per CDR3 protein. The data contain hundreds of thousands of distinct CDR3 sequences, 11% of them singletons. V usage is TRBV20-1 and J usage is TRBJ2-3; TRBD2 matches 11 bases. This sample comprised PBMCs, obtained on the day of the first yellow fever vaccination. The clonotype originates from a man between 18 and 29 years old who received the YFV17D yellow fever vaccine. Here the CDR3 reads CSASVASGGQLTSTDTQYF. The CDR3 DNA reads TGCAGTGCTAGCGTGGCTAGCGGGGGGCAACTGACTAGCACAGATACGCAGTATTTT.